This T cell receptor beta chain was obtained from a study of beta chain features in type 1 diabetes. In the study overall: Sorted cells, approximately 110 million in number, were examined across all samples.

The germline CDR1 and CDR2 sequences are SGHDT and YYEEEE. The ends were cut back, 4 bases at V and 1 base at J, with 11 bases in the middle. The CDR3 totals 14 residues. This clone was counted only a few times. Its target is unknown. Sequenced material consisted of expressed TCRB transcripts (all of the isolated RNA was reverse transcribed). The protocol was immunoSEQ multiplex PCR, while the TCRdb copy is restricted to in-frame clones and leaves out a portion. Of roughly 340,000 clones listed, about 14% are singletons. Cells sorted by CD45RO/CCR7/CD25/CD127/CD95/CD27 comprised CD4+ naive, central memory, regulatory and stem cell-like memory cells. Findings and limits, study-wide: Shorter TCRB CDR3s, moderately but significantly so, were found in Type 1 diabetes patients in all four CD4+ subsets. Because the template was cDNA, high-expressing cells might be over-represented. It was not settled here whether HLA type affects TCRB rearrangement.

This sequence originates from a woman under 30 with type 1 diabetes. This chain connects TRBV5-6 to TRBJ2-5; maybe TRBD1 (5 bases). Material for sequencing was naive CD4+ T cells from blood. This chain's CDR3 is CASSPTEFQETQYF. CDR3 coding DNA: TGTGCCAGCAGCCCGACAGAGTTCCAAGAGACCCAGTACTTC.